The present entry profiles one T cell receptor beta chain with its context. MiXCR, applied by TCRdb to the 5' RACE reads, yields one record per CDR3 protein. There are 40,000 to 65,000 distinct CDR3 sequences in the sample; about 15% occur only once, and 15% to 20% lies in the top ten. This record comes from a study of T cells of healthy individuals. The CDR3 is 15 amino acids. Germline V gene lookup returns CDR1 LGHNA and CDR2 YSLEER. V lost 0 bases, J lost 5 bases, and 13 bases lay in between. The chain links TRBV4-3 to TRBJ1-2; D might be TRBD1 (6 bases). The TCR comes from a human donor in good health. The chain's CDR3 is CASSQDSAGVYGYTF. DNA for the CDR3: TGCGCCAGCAGCCAAGATTCTGCAGGGGTGTATGGCTACACCTTC.